This TCR beta chain was captured by sequencing in a study of blood T cell repertoires in COVID-19. This CDR3 is built from 14 residues. Per the germline V gene, CDR1 is MNHEY and CDR2 is SVGEGT. V shed 6 bases, J shed 5 bases, and the junction held 7 bases outside the gene matches. TCRdb's copy holds only in-frame clones and misses some; the assay was immunoSEQ multiplex PCR. The table lists about 170,000 clones, more than 70% of them singletons. Specimen: peripheral blood. The chain uses TRBV6-2 or TRBV6-3 and TRBJ2-5; 9 nucleotides align to TRBD1. The sequence derives from a man aged 45 to 65 who had recovered from COVID-19. Here the CDR3 DNA reads TGTGCCAGCAGCTGGACAGGGGTGAGGGAGACCCAGTACTTC. This sequence encodes CASSWTGVRETQYF.